A single T cell receptor beta chain is shown here with its context. The method, 5' RACE with UMI labels, was used to prepare the TRB cDNA libraries. TCRdb reprocessed the 5' RACE reads and stores each CDR3 protein as one record, lacking DNA. The sample table includes 100,000 to 150,000 distinct CDR3 sequences. This CDR3 spans 14 amino acids. The germline CDR1 and CDR2 sequences are LNHDA and SQIVND (reference sequence). These data originate in a study of CXCR3-negative and CXCR3-positive naive CD8 T cells. Sequenced input: naive CXCR3- CD8+ T cells from blood. Specified subset: CD45RO-CCR7+CD27+CD95- naive CD8+ T cells lacking CXCR3 (TNR3-). The sequence came from a human donor in good health. Some clones in this sample may be carry-over from other donors' samples. V and J are TRBV19 and TRBJ1-1. CDR3 residues: CASSMSSYVTEAFF.